The clone carrying this TCR beta chain has a count of ten or more. Its antigen remains unknown. The data derive from a study of T-cell memory formation after mild COVID-19. Germline V gives CDR1 MNHNS, CDR2 SASEGT. The CDR3 consists of 14 residues. V lost 7 bases and J 5 bases, leaving 17 bases between the germline ends. The study's findings and limits: Still unconfirmed is whether the second-wave clones peaking on day 37 recognized SARS-CoV-2.

TCRdb used MiXCR to reprocess the 5' RACE reads, holding one entry per CDR3 protein. The sample consists of about half a million distinct CDR3 sequences, around a sixth of them appearing once. The TCR sequence derives from an adult woman who had mild COVID-19 (a few samples of this study predate the infection). Cell type and time point are not known. Material: PBMCs or a T cell subset sorted from them (not recorded which). The chain is built from TRBV6-1 and TRBJ1-1; D gene uncertain. CDR3 residues: CASNYERHWTEAFF. The CDR3 nucleotides are TGTGCCAGCAATTATGAGCGGCATTGGACTGAAGCTTTCTTT.